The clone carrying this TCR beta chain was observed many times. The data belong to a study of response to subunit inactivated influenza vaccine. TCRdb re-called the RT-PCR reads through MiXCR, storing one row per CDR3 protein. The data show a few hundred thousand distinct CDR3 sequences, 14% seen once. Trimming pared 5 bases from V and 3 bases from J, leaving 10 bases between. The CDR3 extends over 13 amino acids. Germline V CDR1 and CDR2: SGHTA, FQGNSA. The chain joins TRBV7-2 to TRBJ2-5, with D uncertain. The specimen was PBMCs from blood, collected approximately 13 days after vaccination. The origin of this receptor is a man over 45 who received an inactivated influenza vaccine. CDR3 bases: TGTGCCAGCAGCATCAGACGGGAAGAGACCCAGTACTTC. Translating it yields CASSIRREETQYF.